The 8 T cell receptor beta chains below were found in one sample sequenced in a study of blood T cell repertoires in COVID-19. The protocol was immunoSEQ multiplex PCR, while the TCRdb copy is restricted to in-frame clones and leaves out a portion. The data contain 450,000 to 600,000 clones, roughly 87% of them seen just once; the ten biggest clones take up 0.7%. Sequencing was carried out using PBMCs or T cells enriched from blood (not recorded which). The source is a woman under 30 who had recovered from COVID-19.

This clone came up a few times. The V gene is TRBV7-3, the J gene TRBJ2-6, with a possible D match to TRBD2 (6 bases). This CDR3 region has 16 residues. V was clipped by 1 base and J by 1 base, with 8 bases between them. Germline assignment: CDR1 SGHTA and CDR2 FQGTGA. The CDR3: CASSLMGGSGANVLTF. CDR3 coding DNA: TGTGCCAGCAGCTTAATGGGAGGTTCTGGGGCCAACGTCCTGACTTTC. Filled out from reference TRBV7-3 and TRBJ2-6, the complete variable domain reads GAGVSQTPSNKVTEKGKYVELRCDPISGHTALYWYRQSLGQGPEFLIYFQGTGAADDSGLPNDRFFAVRPEGSVSTLKIQRTERGDSAVYLCASSLMGGSGANVLTFGAGSRLTVL.

The J gene is TRBJ1-3, the V gene TRBV19; weak D call: TRBD1 (6 bases). CDR1 and CDR2 (germline): LNHDA, SQIVND (reference sequence). V lost 5 bases to trimming and J lost 2 bases, with 10 bases between them. The CDR3 is made up of 14 amino acids. The CDR3 bases are TGTGCCAGTAGTCCAGGGGATGCTGGAAACACCATATATTTT. Its translation is CASSPGDAGNTIYF.

The V gene is TRBV5-1, the J gene TRBJ2-3, with 13 bases identical to TRBD2. The CDR3 contains 19 residues. The J segment lost 2 bases and the V segment lost 2 bases, leaving 11 bases of the junction unmatched. The germline gives CDR1 SGHRS, CDR2 YFSETQ. CDR3 in DNA: TGCGCCAGCAGCTTCTCTCCCAGACTAGCGGGGGGTGACACAGATACGCAGTATTTT. Protein: CASSFSPRLAGGDTDTQYF.

The chain couples TRBV15 to TRBJ2-3, with 7 bases identical to TRBD2. Germline lookup yields CDR1 LNHNV and CDR2 YYDKDF (reference sequence). V trimming: 5 bases; J trimming: 5 bases; junction bases outside the gene matches: 10. This CDR3 region has 15 residues. The CDR3: CATSPSLAAEDTQYF. CDR3 DNA sequence: TGTGCCACCAGCCCTAGTCTAGCGGCCGAAGATACGCAGTATTTT.

CDR3 region: CAISESRGTAYNSPLHF. Here the CDR3 DNA reads TGTGCCATCAGTGAGTCGAGGGGGACAGCATATAATTCACCCCTCCACTTT. The chain carries TRBV10-3 and TRBJ1-6, with TRBD1 matching 7 bases. Germline CDR1 ENHRY, CDR2 SYGVKD. V gave up 0 bases and J gave up 4 bases; unmatched junction bases: 6. This CDR3 has 17 residues.

The chain employs TRBV2 and TRBJ1-5; a weak D match, TRBD1 (6 bases). Germline V gene lookup returns CDR1 SNHLY and CDR2 FYNNEI. CDR3 length equals 17 residues. With 0 bases removed from V and 6 bases from J, the gap between germline ends came to 18 bases. The CDR3 coding sequence is TGTGCCAGCAGTGAAGCAGGTCGAAGGGGGGGCTTTCAGCCCCAGCATTTT. It specifies CASSEAGRRGGFQPQHF.

V is TRBV9 and J is TRBJ1-2; D gene unclear. The CDR3 sequence is 15 residues long. Germline values: CDR1 SGDLS, CDR2 YYNGEE. The V gene lost 0 bases and the J gene lost 4 bases, with 13 bases spanning the gap. CDR3 protein: CASSVEPGSVYGYTF. CDR3 DNA sequence: TGTGCCAGCAGCGTAGAACCGGGGTCGGTCTATGGCTACACCTTC.

V is TRBV24-1 and J is TRBJ1-3; TRBD1 aligns across 9 bases. The V gene's germline CDR1 is KGHDR and CDR2 SFDVKD. The CDR3 sequence is 16 residues long. Germline trimming cut 3 bases from V and 2 bases from J; bases unmatched to any gene: 4. The CDR3, as DNA: TGTGCCACCAGTGATGGAGACAGGGGGACTGGAAACACCATATATTTT. Protein product: CATSDGDRGTGNTIYF.